The T cell receptor (beta chain) described here comes from a study of vaccination and CD4 T cells after COVID-19. Overall study: Controls used CEFX viral epitopes (positive), HIV-1 Nef peptides (negative), or no peptide.

Specified treatment: roughly nine-day PBMC culture with coronavirus spike peptide pools or control peptides (ViraFEST assay). Harvesting of the unexposed donor's CD4+ T cells predated the COVID-19 pandemic (2011-2018). T cells were expanded with peptide pools, and expanded clonotypes were identified by TCR sequencing. This clonotype was observed a handful of times. Its target is not known. The Oncomine TCR Beta short-read assay sequenced DNA from cultured CD4+ T cells. TCRdb reanalysed the PCR reads using MiXCR and keeps one entry per CDR3 protein. This table has thousands of distinct CDR3 sequences, about 20% appearing once. Trimming removed 6 bases from V and 1 base from J; junction bases left unmatched: 2. Germline CDR1 and CDR2: SNHLY and FYNNEI. The CDR3 extends over 14 amino acids.

The chain recombines TRBV2 with TRBJ2-2; TRBD2 matches at 7 bases. This clonotype was obtained from a human donor in good health. Material for sequencing was CD4+ T cells from blood, cultured in vitro. Written as DNA, the CDR3 is TGTGCCAGCAGCCGCGGGAGGAACACCGGGGAGCTGTTTTTT. The encoded protein is CASSRGRNTGELFF.